What follows are 22 T cell receptor beta chains derived from one specimen sequenced in a study of T cells after yellow fever vaccination. TCRdb re-derived calls from the 5' RACE reads in MiXCR, one entry per CDR3 protein. The sample gives 500,000 to 550,000 distinct CDR3 sequences, about a fifth of which show up once; about a sixth is in the top ten. The sequences come from PBMCs, collected roughly 23 days after the first yellow fever vaccination. The receptors derive from a man aged 18 to 30 who received the YFV17D yellow fever vaccine.

This chain uses TRBV4-1 with TRBJ2-3, with a possible D match to TRBD1 (6 bases). This CDR3 comprises 15 residues. The germline V gene has CDR1 MGHRA and CDR2 YSYEKL. Trimming shortened V by 3 bases and J by 5 bases, and 15 bases separated the two germline ends. The CDR3 loop reads CASSQAGWGQDTQYF. The CDR3 bases are TGCGCCAGCAGCCAGGCCGGCTGGGGGCAAGATACGCAGTATTTT.

Only a few counts were recorded for this clonotype. This chain uses TRBV11-2 with TRBJ2-3; 7 positions match TRBD2. The junction had 20 bases not matched to a gene; V was cut back by 6 bases and J by 2 bases. This CDR3 comprises 19 residues. Germline V gives CDR1 SGHAT, CDR2 FQNNGV. The DNA for the CDR3 is TGTGCCAGCAGACCCGTCATGGGGGGAGCTAGCGGAGACACAGATACGCAGTATTTT. This codes for CASRPVMGGASGDTDTQYF.

The chain carries TRBV21-1 and TRBJ2-5; TRBD1, the table's D call, was not compared with the DNA. TRBV21-1 is flagged as a pseudogene. CDR3 length equals 17 residues. Written as DNA, the CDR3 is TGTGCCAGCAGCAAGCCAAGGGGTCCGGGGGGGCAAGAGACCCAGTACTTC. This translates into CASSKPRGPGGQETQYF.

A few counts support this clonotype. The chain combines TRBV7-9 with TRBJ1-3; possibly TRBD1 for D (6 bases). The CDR3 has 17 residues. The V and J ends lost 5 bases and 0 bases respectively, with 17 bases between them. CDR1 and CDR2 from the germline V gene are SEHNR and FQNEAQ (reference sequence). The CDR3: CASSLRQAISSGNTIYF. CDR3 sequence (DNA): TGTGCCAGCAGCCTACGACAGGCGATCTCCTCTGGAAACACCATATATTTT.

This clonotype came up a few times. CDR3 nucleotide sequence: TGTGCCAGCATAGACGGGGCTAGCGGGGGCAATGAGCAGTTCTTC. This codes for CASIDGASGGNEQFF. The chain has TRBV6-2 or TRBV6-3 and TRBJ2-1; 10 nucleotides line up with TRBD2. The CDR3 has 15 amino acids. The germline CDR1 and CDR2 sequences are MNHEY and SVGEGT. After removal of 7 bases from V and 6 bases from J, the junction contained 9 bases not matched to a gene.

A few counts support this clonotype. The V gene is TRBV5-1, the J gene TRBJ1-1; TRBD1 agrees at 8 bases. The CDR3 covers 16 residues. Germline assignment: CDR1 SGHRS and CDR2 YFSETQ. Trimming at V came to 4 bases and at J to 0 bases, leaving 8 bases not matched to a gene. For the CDR3, the DNA is TGCGCCAGCAGCCCGGTCCGGGACAGGATGAACACTGAAGCTTTCTTT. Protein: CASSPVRDRMNTEAFF.

The gene calls are TRBV11-2 and TRBJ2-7; D is undetermined. Per the germline V gene, CDR1 is SGHAT and CDR2 is FQNNGV. V was cut by 0 bases and J by 5 bases, with 17 bases left in between. The CDR3 contains 16 residues. CDR3 DNA: TGTGCCAGCAGCTTAGATGTGCCCCCGGCGGTCCACGAGCAGTACTTC. It translates to CASSLDVPPAVHEQYF.

V usage is TRBV4-3 and J usage is TRBJ2-7; D not certain. The V end lost 0 bases, the J end lost 6 bases, and 6 bases lay between the germline ends. Looked up from germline, CDR1 is LGHNA and CDR2 is YSLEER. CDR3 length equals 12 residues. This CDR3 reads CASSQDSTEQYF. For the CDR3, the DNA is TGCGCCAGCAGCCAAGACAGTACCGAGCAGTACTTC.

The rearrangement links TRBV6-5 to TRBJ1-2; D unresolved. Trimming cost V 6 bases and J 8 bases, with 16 bases left between them. Germline V CDR1 and CDR2: MNHEY, SVGAGI. The CDR3 consists of 13 residues. In nucleotides, the CDR3 is TGTGCCAGCAGATACACCCTGGACGGAGGCTACACCTTC. It encodes CASRYTLDGGYTF.

The sample holds one count of this clonotype. The rearrangement uses TRBV5-6 and TRBJ1-5; the D is unclear. The germline gives CDR1 SGHDT, CDR2 YYEEEE. The germline V and J ends were trimmed by 4 bases and 2 bases, with 13 bases remaining between them. This CDR3 is built from 15 residues. The CDR3 DNA reads TGTGCCAGCAGCCCCTCCGGAGACGGCAATCAGCCCCAGCATTTT. It yields the protein CASSPSGDGNQPQHF. The full variable domain, completed using reference TRBV5-6 and TRBJ1-5, is DAGVTQSPTHLIKTRGQQVTLRCSPKSGHDTVSWYQQALGQGPQFIFQYYEEEERQRGNFPDRFSGHQFPNYSSELNVNALLLGDSALYLCASSPSGDGNQPQHFGDGTRLSIL.

This clonotype was observed a handful of times. This sequence joins TRBV7-2 and TRBJ2-7; no reliable D call. The germline gives CDR1 SGHTA, CDR2 FQGNSA. This CDR3 comprises 12 residues. V dropped 5 bases and J dropped 4 bases, with 9 bases sitting between them. This CDR3 reads CASSQTKYEQYF. In DNA form, the CDR3 reads TGTGCCAGCAGCCAGACAAAATACGAGCAGTACTTC.

This rearrangement joins TRBV29-1 to TRBJ1-3; D is uncertain. The V end was cut by 2 bases, the J end by 2 bases, with 10 bases between. Germline V gene sequence: CDR1 SQVTM, CDR2 ANQGSEA. This CDR3 has 14 residues. Here the CDR3 reads CSVEWIGAGNTIYF. DNA for the CDR3: TGCAGCGTTGAATGGATTGGCGCTGGAAACACCATATATTTT.

The chain uses TRBV7-9 and TRBJ2-7, with no clear D. Trimming shortened V by 5 bases and J by 5 bases, and 4 bases separated the two germline ends. Germline CDR1 is SEHNR and CDR2 is FQNEAQ (reference sequence). The CDR3 consists of 10 residues. The CDR3 sequence: CASSGHEQYF. The CDR3 DNA is TGTGCCAGCAGCGGGCACGAGCAGTACTTC.

The CDR3 bases are TGTGCCAGCAGCTTAGGGGAGGGGGTGGCGCAGTATTTT. This encodes CASSLGEGVAQYF. J is TRBJ2-3 and V is TRBV7-2, with TRBD2 as a possible D gene (7 bases). Trimming left V 1 base short and J 10 bases short, with 12 bases between. The CDR3 consists of 13 residues. In germline, CDR1 is SGHTA, CDR2 FQGNSA.

At least ten counts were recorded for this clonotype. The chain links TRBV10-3 to TRBJ2-2, with D tentatively TRBD2 (6 bases). Germline CDR1 reads ENHRY; CDR2 reads SYGVKD. Trimming took 4 bases from V and 3 from J, leaving 12 bases between them. The CDR3 totals 15 residues. CDR3: CAISVAGPDTGELFF. CDR3 nucleotide sequence: TGTGCCATCAGTGTCGCGGGGCCGGACACCGGGGAGCTGTTTTTT.

This clonotype has only a few counts. The chain is built from TRBV12-3 or TRBV12-4 and TRBJ2-5, with no clear D. The CDR3 has 13 residues. The V end was cut by 7 bases, the J end by 4 bases, with 13 bases between. The CDR3 sequence: CASTLNQAETQYF. For the CDR3, the DNA is TGTGCCAGCACCTTAAATCAAGCAGAGACCCAGTACTTC.

This sequence joins TRBV12-5 and TRBJ2-5, with 8 positions matching TRBD2. This CDR3 has 14 residues. CDR1 and CDR2 (germline): LGHNT, FRNRAP. The trim removed 7 bases at V and 5 bases at J, leaving 9 bases unmatched. The CDR3 reads CASDRGREGETQYF. The CDR3 coding sequence is TGTGCTAGTGACAGAGGACGGGAGGGGGAGACCCAGTACTTC.

A few counts support this clonotype. The chain recombines TRBV20-1 with TRBJ2-7; D is uncertain. V was clipped by 5 bases and J by 5 bases, with 16 bases between them. CDR1 and CDR2 (germline): DFQATT, SNEGSKA (reference sequence). The CDR3 totals 13 residues. This CDR3 is CSALLDLRDEQYF. The CDR3 nucleotides are TGCAGTGCTCTGCTCGATCTTCGCGACGAGCAGTACTTC.

This chain uses TRBV2 with TRBJ1-5, with D maybe TRBD1 (5 bases). CDR3 length: 15 residues. V dropped 6 bases and J dropped 1 base, with 13 bases sitting between them. Germline V gives CDR1 SNHLY, CDR2 FYNNEI. The CDR3 loop is CASRLPGRSNQPQHF. The DNA of the CDR3 is TGTGCCAGCAGGCTTCCGGGACGCAGCAATCAGCCCCAGCATTTT.

This clonotype was observed a few times. The chain couples TRBV5-4 to TRBJ2-3; possibly TRBD1 or TRBD2 for D (7 bases each). The CDR3 runs 16 residues. V was pared by 3 bases and J by 2 bases, with 16 bases between. Germline lookup yields CDR1 SGHNT and CDR2 YYREEE (reference sequence). The CDR3 DNA sequence: TGTGCCAGCAGCTCCCAGGGGGGGGACTACACAGATACGCAGTATTTT. It yields the protein CASSSQGGDYTDTQYF. The full variable domain, in which reference TRBV5-4 and TRBJ2-3 provide the parts outside the CDR3, is ETGVTQSPTHLIKTRGQQVTLRCSSQSGHNTVSWYQQALGQGPQFIFQYYREEENGRGNFPPRFSGLQFPNYSSELNVNALELDDSALYLCASSSQGGDYTDTQYFGPGTRLTVL.

This clonotype has just a few counts. This CDR3 reads CSATLRTTQYF. The DNA of the CDR3 is TGCAGTGCTACCCTTAGAACGACGCAGTATTTT. The chain links TRBV20-1 to TRBJ2-3; D call uncertain. The CDR3 length is 11 residues. V shed 4 bases and J shed 9 bases, with 11 bases lying between them. CDR1 is DFQATT, CDR2 SNEGSKA, per germline (reference sequence).

In this sample, this clonotype turned up a few times. V usage is TRBV6-2 or TRBV6-3 and J usage is TRBJ1-1; a possible D gene is TRBD1 (5 bases). V was shortened by 4 bases and J by 5 bases, with 20 bases between the two germline ends. Per germline, CDR1 MNHEY and CDR2 SVGEGT. There are 16 residues in the CDR3. Written as DNA, the CDR3 is TGTGCCAGCAGTTGGTCCCCGGACACACCGGGGACTGAAGCTTTCTTT. This encodes CASSWSPDTPGTEAFF.